Following are 32 T cell receptor beta chains from one sample sequenced in a study of human T cells and chemical hapten exposure (dated by TCRdb to the early 2020s). The time point label corresponds to: pre-sensitization, week 0. The treatment or condition tag for this specimen amounts to: therapeutic diphenylcyclopropenone sensitization with weekly scalp DPC. Preparation of the library involved RACE. Data came from a NextSeq 500. The public reads were quality trimmed at Q25 with fastp and then assembled into clones with MiXCR by TCRdb, keeping productive beta chains. Rows with one shared CDR3 protein collapse into an entry with the most common genes and DNA. This sample has 89,000 or so distinct CDR3 sequences in its table, and about 9% of those were observed once. Of the sample, 2% to 3% is held by the ten largest clones. The sample consisted of whole blood, taken in connection with sensitization to the hapten diphenylcyclopropenone (DPC). Receptors originate from a man aged 35-49 years with alopecia areata. Some clones in this sample may be carry-over from other donors' samples.

V usage is TRBV30 and J usage is TRBJ1-5; 9 positions agree with TRBD1. V dropped 6 bases and J dropped 4; count of bases not matched to a gene: 1. Germline assignment: CDR1 GTSNPN and CDR2 SVGIG (reference sequence). The CDR3 length is 12 residues. The CDR3 coding sequence is TGTGCCTGCGGGACAGGGAATCAGCCCCAGCATTTT. Translation gives CACGTGNQPQHF. Complete variable domain (other parts from reference TRBV30 and TRBJ1-5): SQTIHQWPATLVQPVGSPLSLECTVEGTSNPNLYWYRQAAGRGLQLLFYSVGIGQISSEVPQNLSASRPQDRQFILSSKKLLLSDSGFYLCACGTGNQPQHFGDGTRLSIL.

Many counts were recorded for this clonotype. The chain joins TRBV11-2 to TRBJ1-1; no clear D gene. Germline CDR1 SGHAT, CDR2 FQNNGV. There are 14 residues in the CDR3. Trimming removed 5 bases from V and 4 bases from J, with 14 bases in between. CDR3 bases: TGTGCCAGCAGCGTCTCGGTCGCCAGCACTGAAGCTTTCTTT. As protein: CASSVSVASTEAFF.

The rearrangement joins TRBV20-1 to TRBJ2-5, with 8 bases identical to TRBD1. The germline gives CDR1 DFQATT, CDR2 SNEGSKA (reference sequence). The J segment lost 5 bases and the V segment lost 6 bases, leaving 5 bases of the junction unmatched. The CDR3 sequence is 12 residues long. CDR3 residues: CSAGQGGETQYF. For the CDR3, the DNA is TGCAGTGCCGGACAGGGAGGCGAGACCCAGTACTTC.

There are many counts of this clonotype. The chain is built from TRBV6-5 and TRBJ1-1; D is perhaps TRBD1 (5 bases). CDR1 MNHEY and CDR2 SVGAGI come from the germline V gene. Trimming removed 0 bases at V and 5 bases at J, with 13 bases between. The CDR3 covers 15 residues. This CDR3 is CASSYSFERGTEAFF. Here the CDR3 DNA reads TGTGCCAGCAGTTACTCTTTTGAAAGGGGTACTGAAGCTTTCTTT.

This clonotype was picked up many times. The gene calls are TRBV6-2 or TRBV6-3 and TRBJ2-5; D tentatively fits TRBD1 or TRBD2 (5 bases each). The V and J ends lost 2 bases and 2 bases respectively, with 9 bases between them. Per germline, CDR1 MNHEY and CDR2 SVGEGT. The CDR3 runs to 14 residues. DNA for the CDR3: TGTGCCAGCAGTTACGCCGGGGCTCAAGAGACCCAGTACTTC. Residues: CASSYAGAQETQYF.

V gene TRBV7-9 combines with J gene TRBJ1-4, with D unresolved. Germline CDR1 SEHNR, CDR2 FQNEAQ (reference sequence). The CDR3 is 12 residues long. Trimming shortened V by 5 bases and J by 8 bases, and 9 bases separated the two germline ends. The CDR3, as DNA: TGTGCCAGCAGCGTTGGACTCGAAAAACTGTTTTTT. This translates into CASSVGLEKLFF.

The chain carries TRBV5-1 and TRBJ2-1; 10 bases line up with TRBD2. V dropped 4 bases and J dropped 7; count of bases not matched to a gene: 11. The CDR3 is made up of 16 amino acids. Germline CDR1 SGHRS, CDR2 YFSETQ. This chain's CDR3 is CASSPPGTSVGNEQFF. DNA of the CDR3: TGCGCCAGCAGCCCTCCCGGGACTAGCGTGGGGAATGAGCAGTTCTTC.

The chain recombines TRBV18 with TRBJ2-3; D possibly corresponds to TRBD2 (5 bases). CDR1 and CDR2 from the germline V gene are KGHSH and LQKENI. Trimming took 1 base from V and 4 from J, leaving 12 bases between them. The CDR3 has 15 residues. In nucleotides, the CDR3 is TGTGCCAGCTCACCACGGGGAGCCTACGCAGATACGCAGTATTTT. It translates to CASSPRGAYADTQYF.

The chain links TRBV6-6 to TRBJ2-7; a possible D gene is TRBD1 (8 bases). CDR1 MNHNY and CDR2 SVGAGI come from the germline V gene (reference sequence). The V and J ends lost 5 bases and 3 bases respectively, with 17 bases between them. The CDR3 contains 15 residues. CDR3 in DNA: TGTGCCAGCAGTCCCCGGACAGGGAGGGGCTACGAGCAGTACGTC. This sequence encodes CASSPRTGRGYEQYV.

This clonotype appeared many times. The rearrangement uses TRBV25-1 and TRBJ1-4; D remains unclear. The CDR3 extends over 15 amino acids. Deletions cut 5 bases from V and 0 bases from J, with 10 bases between. The V gene's germline CDR1 is MGHDK and CDR2 SYGVNS. Here the CDR3 reads CASSSSGTTNEKLFF. The CDR3 region has the DNA TGTGCCAGCAGTTCCTCAGGAACAACTAATGAAAAACTGTTTTTT.

There are many counts of this clonotype. The chain couples TRBV4-2 to TRBJ2-7; D may be TRBD2 (5 bases). V was trimmed by 4 bases and J by 5 bases, leaving 12 bases between them. Germline V lookup: CDR1 LGHNA, CDR2 YNFKEQ. The CDR3 has 13 residues. In DNA form, the CDR3 reads TGTGCCAGCAGCCCCACCGGAGGAAACGAGCAGTACTTC. Residues: CASSPTGGNEQYF.

In this sample, this clonotype turned up a few times. The chain has TRBV28 and TRBJ2-3; 9 bases are shared with TRBD2. The germline gives CDR1 MDHEN, CDR2 SYDVKM. The trim removed 3 bases at V and 2 bases at J, leaving 3 bases unmatched. This CDR3 has 15 residues. The CDR3 sequence is CASSLAGGPTDTQYF. The CDR3 DNA reads TGTGCCAGCAGTTTGGCGGGAGGGCCCACAGATACGCAGTATTTT.

The table lists this clonotype with a few counts. V is TRBV28 and J is TRBJ2-2; a weak D match, TRBD1 (7 bases). The CDR3 covers 14 residues. CDR1 MDHEN and CDR2 SYDVKM come from the germline V gene. Trimming took off 4 bases at V and 9 bases at J, with 15 bases between the two ends. The CDR3 is CASSSGQEGWELFF. CDR3 coding DNA: TGTGCCAGCAGTTCCGGACAGGAGGGCTGGGAGCTGTTTTTT.

This clonotype has a handful of counts. J is TRBJ2-3 and V is TRBV5-1; 9 bases agree with TRBD2. CDR3 length: 16 amino acids. V was pared by 2 bases and J by 4 bases, with 8 bases of the junction left unmatched. Per the germline V gene, CDR1 is SGHRS and CDR2 is YFSETQ. The CDR3 sequence: CASSFTGGLAPDTQYF. CDR3 sequence (DNA): TGCGCCAGCAGCTTCACCGGGGGACTAGCCCCAGATACGCAGTATTTT. The variable domain in full, completed from reference TRBV5-1 and TRBJ2-3, reads KAGVTQTPRYLIKTRGQQVTLSCSPISGHRSVSWYQQTPGQGLQFLFEYFSETQRNKGNFPGRFSGRQFSNSRSEMNVSTLELGDSALYLCASSFTGGLAPDTQYFGPGTRLTVL.

This clonotype occurred a few times. The CDR3 DNA is TGTGCCAGCACAGGGAACTCCTACGAGCAGTACGTC. This encodes CASTGNSYEQYV. The chain employs TRBV6-1 and TRBJ2-7; D is perhaps TRBD1 (5 bases). CDR3 length: 12 amino acids. V was shortened by 7 bases and J by 0 bases, with 7 bases between the two germline ends. Germline assignment: CDR1 MNHNS and CDR2 SASEGT.

This clonotype was seen at least ten times. The V and J genes are TRBV10-3 and TRBJ2-1; D remains ambiguous. CDR3 size: 11 residues. Trimming shortened V by 4 bases and J by 8 bases, and 6 bases separated the two germline ends. The germline CDR1 and CDR2 sequences are ENHRY and SYGVKD. CDR3 region: CAISGPDEQFF. Written as DNA, the CDR3 is TGTGCCATCAGTGGTCCCGATGAGCAGTTCTTC.

This clonotype was seen a few times. The rearrangement links TRBV28 to TRBJ2-5; 7 bases align to TRBD2. Germline CDR1 reads MDHEN; CDR2 reads SYDVKM. CDR3 length: 16 residues. V shed 2 bases and J 0 bases; nucleotides not matched to a gene: 6. The CDR3 loop reads CASSLGGLGDQETQYF. CDR3 DNA: TGTGCCAGCAGTTTAGGTGGACTAGGGGACCAAGAGACCCAGTACTTC. Full variable domain (remainder filled in from reference TRBV28 and TRBJ2-5): DVKVTQSSRYLVKRTGEKVFLECVQDMDHENMFWYRQDPGLGLRLIYFSYDVKMKEKGDIPEGYSVSREKKERFSLILESASTNQTSMYLCASSLGGLGDQETQYFGPGTRLLVL.

Many counts were recorded for this clonotype. The chain is built from TRBV20-1 and TRBJ2-7; 9 nucleotides match TRBD2. Germline V gene sequence: CDR1 DFQATT, CDR2 SNEGSKA (reference sequence). V shed 1 base and J 6 bases; nucleotides not matched to a gene: 4. CDR3 size: 13 residues. The CDR3 spells CSARGSGRCEQYV. In DNA form, the CDR3 reads TGCAGTGCTAGAGGTAGCGGGAGATGCGAGCAGTACGTC.

The table lists this clonotype with a few counts. V and J are TRBV10-3 and TRBJ2-5; 7 bases are shared with TRBD1. CDR1 and CDR2 (germline): ENHRY, SYGVKD. The V gene end was trimmed by 6 bases and the J gene end by 6 bases; junction bases not matched to a gene: 4. The CDR3 contains 12 residues. CDR3 sequence (DNA): TGTGCCATCAGGGACAGGTCCCAGACCCAGTACTTC. Protein product: CAIRDRSQTQYF.

This clonotype has a handful of counts. The chain has TRBV13 and TRBJ2-7; D call uncertain. The CDR3 spans 11 residues. V dropped 5 bases and J dropped 3 bases, with 5 bases sitting between them. Per germline, CDR1 PRHDT and CDR2 FYEKMQ (reference sequence). CDR3 loop: CASSRFYEQYF. As DNA, the CDR3 is TGTGCCAGCAGCCGATTCTACGAGCAGTACTTC.

This clonotype was found many times. This chain links TRBV10-3 with TRBJ2-6; TRBD1 might be the D (6 bases). The CDR3 spans 16 residues. Germline CDR1 and CDR2: ENHRY and SYGVKD. V was shortened by 3 bases and J by 0 bases, with 9 bases between the two germline ends. CDR3 sequence: CAISEQGISGANVLTF. Written as DNA, the CDR3 is TGTGCCATCAGTGAACAGGGCATCTCTGGGGCCAACGTCCTGACTTTC.

This clonotype was seen more than once but under ten times. The V and J genes are TRBV30 and TRBJ1-1; D uncertain. Between the trimmed V and J ends, which lost 3 bases and 3 bases, there was a span of 14 bases. CDR3 size: 14 residues. The germline gives CDR1 GTSNPN, CDR2 SVGIG (reference sequence). CDR3 nucleotides: TGTGCCTGGAGCGTCCTGACCGGGGACACTGAAGCTTTCTTT. Translated, it gives CAWSVLTGDTEAFF.

This clonotype was counted at least ten times. The chain combines TRBV5-4 with TRBJ2-4, with a weak D call TRBD2 (6 bases). This CDR3 spans 15 amino acids. Germline V CDR1 and CDR2: SGHNT, YYREEE (reference sequence). Trimming shortened V by 8 bases and J by 4 bases, and 19 bases separated the two germline ends. CDR3 nucleotide sequence: TGTGCCAGTCCCGAGCTTAGCGGTATGAAAAACATTCAGTACTTC. Translating gives CASPELSGMKNIQYF.

V and J are TRBV14 and TRBJ1-2, with 8 bases fitting TRBD1. Germline V gene sequence: CDR1 SGHDN, CDR2 FVKESK. V trimming: 3 bases; J trimming: 4 bases; junction bases outside the gene matches: 7. The CDR3 covers 15 residues. CDR3 sequence: CASSQVRGPLYGYTF. The DNA of the CDR3 is TGTGCCAGCAGCCAGGTCAGGGGGCCTCTCTATGGCTACACCTTC. The full variable domain, completed using reference TRBV14 and TRBJ1-2, is EAGVTQFPSHSVIEKGQTVTLRCDPISGHDNLYWYRRVMGKEIKFLLHFVKESKQDESGMPNNRFLAERTGGTYSTLKVQPAELEDSGVYFCASSQVRGPLYGYTFGSGTRLTVV.

This rearrangement joins TRBV3-1 to TRBJ1-6, with 8 bases matching TRBD1. J was trimmed by 7 bases and V by 4 bases; bases with no gene match: 6. Looked up from germline, CDR1 is LGHDT and CDR2 is YNNKEL (reference sequence). The CDR3 has 15 amino acids. The CDR3 reads CASSLAGGRNSPLHF. For the CDR3, the DNA is TGTGCCAGCAGCCTCGCAGGGGGCCGGAATTCACCCCTCCACTTT.

This clonotype was counted only a few times. V gene TRBV18 combines with J gene TRBJ1-1, with D perhaps TRBD1 (6 bases). The V gene's germline CDR1 is KGHSH and CDR2 LQKENI. This CDR3 contains 15 residues. V lost 1 base to trimming and J lost 8 bases, with 17 bases between them. CDR3 coding DNA: TGTGCCAGCTCACCACTGGCAGGGGACAATATCGAAGCTTTCTTT. Its translation is CASSPLAGDNIEAFF.

Many counts were recorded for this clonotype. J is TRBJ1-1 and V is TRBV11-1, with unresolved D. V was trimmed by 3 bases and J by 1 base, leaving 6 bases between them. Germline loops: CDR1 SGHAT, CDR2 FQDESV (reference sequence). The CDR3 covers 13 residues. CDR3 residues: CASSFNRNTEAFF. The DNA of the CDR3 is TGTGCCAGCAGCTTTAACCGGAACACTGAAGCTTTCTTT.

This clonotype was recorded many times. J is TRBJ2-3 and V is TRBV6-6; either TRBD1 or TRBD2 may fit D (6 bases each). Trimming left V 7 bases short and J 4 bases short, with 15 bases between. Looked up from germline, CDR1 is MNHNY and CDR2 is SVGAGI (reference sequence). This CDR3 is 14 amino acids long. The CDR3 reads CASILGGRSDTQYF. The CDR3 nucleotides read TGTGCCAGCATTCTAGGGGGGAGGTCAGATACGCAGTATTTT.

This clonotype turned up a few times. The chain employs TRBV9 and TRBJ2-3, with unresolved D. CDR1 SGDLS and CDR2 YYNGEE come from the germline V gene. Deletions cut 3 bases from V and 0 bases from J, with 8 bases between. The CDR3 length is 14 residues. CDR3 in amino acids: CASSEGPSTDTQYF. CDR3 coding DNA: TGTGCCAGCAGCGAAGGGCCTAGCACAGATACGCAGTATTTT.

This clonotype was found many times. The CDR3 is CAISGQVNTEAFF. Written as DNA, the CDR3 is TGTGCCATCAGTGGTCAGGTGAACACTGAAGCTTTCTTT. The rearrangement links TRBV10-3 to TRBJ1-1; D is unresolved. Germline values: CDR1 ENHRY, CDR2 SYGVKD. Trimming removed 4 bases from V and 0 bases from J, with 6 bases in between. The CDR3 is 13 amino acids.

For the CDR3, the DNA is TGTGCCAGCAGCGGGCGGGAGGGCACCTACAATGAGCAGTTCTTC. It codes for CASSGREGTYNEQFF. The V call is TRBV7-9, the J call TRBJ2-1; 9 nucleotides align to TRBD2. The CDR3 runs to 15 residues. Unmatched junction bases numbered 4, after V lost 5 bases and J lost 2 bases. The germline CDR1 and CDR2 sequences are SEHNR and FQNEAQ (reference sequence). The full variable domain, rest sourced from reference TRBV7-9 and TRBJ2-1, is DTGVSQNPRHKITKRGQNVTFRCDPISEHNRLYWYRQTLGQGPEFLTYFQNEAQLEKSRLLSDRFSAERPKGSFSTLEIQRTEQGDSAMYLCASSGREGTYNEQFFGPGTRLTVL.

This clonotype was seen repeatedly, ten times or more. V usage is TRBV5-5 and J usage is TRBJ2-7; 7 bases match TRBD2. Per the germline V gene, CDR1 is SGHKS and CDR2 is YYEKEE (reference sequence). With 4 bases clipped from V and 1 base from J, the junction kept 14 bases outside the gene matches. CDR3 length: 17 amino acids. CDR3 bases: TGTGCCAGCAGCCACTGGGGGGGAGCGGGATCTTCCTACGAGCAGTACTTC. Its translation is CASSHWGGAGSSYEQYF.